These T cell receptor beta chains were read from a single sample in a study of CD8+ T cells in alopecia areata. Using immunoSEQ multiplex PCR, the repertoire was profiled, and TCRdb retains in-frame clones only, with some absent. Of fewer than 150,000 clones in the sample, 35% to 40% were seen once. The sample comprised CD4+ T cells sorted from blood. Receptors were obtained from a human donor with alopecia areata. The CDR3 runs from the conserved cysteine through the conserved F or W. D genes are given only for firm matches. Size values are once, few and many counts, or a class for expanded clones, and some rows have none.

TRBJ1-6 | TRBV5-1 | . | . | TGCGCCAGCAGCTATATGATCGGTTCACCCCTCCACTTT | CASSYMIGSPLHF
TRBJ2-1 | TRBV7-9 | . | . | TGTGCCAGCAGCTTAAGCGAGGGCCGCTCCTACAATGAGCAGTTCTTC | CASSLSEGRSYNEQFF
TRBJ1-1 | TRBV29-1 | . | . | TGCAGCGTTGAAATCCAAGGGGGGTTAGGAGCTTTCTTT | CSVEIQGGLGAFF
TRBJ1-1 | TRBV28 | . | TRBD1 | TGTGCCAGCAGTTTAGGGACAGACACTCGGGCTTTCTTT | CASSLGTDTRAFF
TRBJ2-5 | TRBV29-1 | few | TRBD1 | TGCAGCGCGGGACAGGGACAAGAGACCCAGTACTTC | CSAGQGQETQYF
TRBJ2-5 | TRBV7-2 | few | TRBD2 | TGTGCCAGCAGCTTAGACGTAGCGGGGGGGAAAGAGACCCAGTACTTC | CASSLDVAGGKETQYF
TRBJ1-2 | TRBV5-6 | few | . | TGTGCCAGCAGCCGCCAGGACGAGATGGGTGGCTACACCTTC | CASSRQDEMGGYTF
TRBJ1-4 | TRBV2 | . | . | TGTGCCAGCAGTGGAGTTCTAGGGGATCTTGGTGAAAAACTGTTTTTT | CASSGVLGDLGEKLFF
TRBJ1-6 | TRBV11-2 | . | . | TGTGCCAGCAGCTTAGAGAGTGGGTCTAATTCACCCCTCCACTTT | CASSLESGSNSPLHF
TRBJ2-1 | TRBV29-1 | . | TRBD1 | TGCAGCGTTGTCCCGGGACAGTTGTACAATGAGCAGTTCTTC | CSVVPGQLYNEQFF
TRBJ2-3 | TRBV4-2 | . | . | TGTGCCAGCAGCCAAGATCTGCTGGCCACAGATACGCAGTATTTT | CASSQDLLATDTQYF
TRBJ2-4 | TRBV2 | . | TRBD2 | TGTGCCAGCAGTCCCGAGCGGGGGGCCAAAAACATTCAGTACTTC | CASSPERGAKNIQYF
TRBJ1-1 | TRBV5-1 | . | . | TGCGCCAGCAAGGTAGGCGAGCTGAACACTGAAGCTTTCTTT | CASKVGELNTEAFF
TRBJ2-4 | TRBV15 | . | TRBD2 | TGTGCCACCAGCAGAGCGGGAGGAAACATTCAGTACTTC | CATSRAGGNIQYF
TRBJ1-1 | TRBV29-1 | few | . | TGCAGCGTTGTCCGCCCCATGAACACTGAAGCTTTCTTT | CSVVRPMNTEAFF
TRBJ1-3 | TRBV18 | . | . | TGTGCCAGCTCACCGTCAACCGGGACAAGTGGAAACACCATATATTTT | CASSPSTGTSGNTIYF
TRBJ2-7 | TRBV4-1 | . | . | TGCGCCAGCAGCCAAGGCTCAAGCGGCTCCTACGAGCAGTACTTC | CASSQGSSGSYEQYF
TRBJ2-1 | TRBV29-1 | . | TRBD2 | TGCAGCGTTGATAGCGGGAGGGGTGTAAATGAGCAGTTCTTC | CSVDSGRGVNEQFF
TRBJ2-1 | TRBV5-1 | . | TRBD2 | TGCGCCAGCACTTGGGAGGGGTCCTCCTACAATGAGCAGTTCTTC | CASTWEGSSYNEQFF
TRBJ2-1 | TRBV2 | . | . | TGTGCCAGCAGTGAATCCCCCCCCGAGCCGCAGTTCTTC | CASSESPPEPQFF
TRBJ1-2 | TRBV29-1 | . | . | TGCAGCGTGGTGGGGGCTTCATCCTATGGCTACACCTTC | CSVVGASSYGYTF
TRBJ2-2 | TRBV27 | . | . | TGTGCCAGCAGGCCCAACACCGGGGAGCTGTTTTTT | CASRPNTGELFF
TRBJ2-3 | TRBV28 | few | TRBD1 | TGTGCCAGCAGTTCCCGACAGGGGCGCACAGATACGCAGTATTTT | CASSSRQGRTDTQYF
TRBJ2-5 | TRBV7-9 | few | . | TGTGCCAGCAGCTTAGTAGGGACGGAGGAGACCCAGTACTTC | CASSLVGTEETQYF
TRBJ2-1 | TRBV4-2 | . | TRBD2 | TGTGCCAGCAGCCAACCCGGGACTAGCGATGAGCAGTTCTTC | CASSQPGTSDEQFF
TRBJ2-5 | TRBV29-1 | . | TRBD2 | TGCAGCGTTTTTAGACTAGCGGGCCAAGAGACCCAGTACTTC | CSVFRLAGQETQYF
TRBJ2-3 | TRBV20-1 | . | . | TGCAGTGCCACCACAGATACGCAGTATTTT | CSATTDTQYF
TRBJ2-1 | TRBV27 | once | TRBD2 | TGTGCCAGCAGCCAGACTAGCGGGATTAGTGAGCAGTTCTTC | CASSQTSGISEQFF
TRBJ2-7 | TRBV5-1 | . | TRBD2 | TGCGCCAGCAGCCCTTCTAGCGGCTTGTCCTACGAGCAGTACTTC | CASSPSSGLSYEQYF
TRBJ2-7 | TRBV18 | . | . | TGTGCCAGCTCACCACCGGCGATGGAGCAGTACTTC | CASSPPAMEQYF
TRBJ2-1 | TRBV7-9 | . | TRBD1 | TGTGCCAGCAGCCTCCCAGGGACAGGGGGCATCGGCGAGCAGTTCTTC | CASSLPGTGGIGEQFF
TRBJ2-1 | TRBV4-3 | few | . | TGCGCCAGCAGCACCGACCGGCTCCGGGAGCAGTTCTTC | CASSTDRLREQFF
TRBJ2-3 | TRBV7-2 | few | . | TGTGCCAGCAGCTTCGGCGGGGATCGCACAGATACGCAGTATTTT | CASSFGGDRTDTQYF
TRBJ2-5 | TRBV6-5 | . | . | TGTGCCAGCAGTGCTCCGGGACTGGGGGGAGAGACCCAGTACTTC | CASSAPGLGGETQYF
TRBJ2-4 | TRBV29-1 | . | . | TGCAGCGTTGAAAAGGGAGCCAAAAACATTCAGTACTTC | CSVEKGAKNIQYF
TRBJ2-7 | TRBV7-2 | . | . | TGTGCCAGCAGCCCTCCCCCAGCGTCCTACGAGCAGTACTTC | CASSPPPASYEQYF